This entry lists 8 T cell receptor beta chains sequenced from one sample in a study of blood T cells in healthy people across ages. Alongside a J-beta primer mix, a sample-barcoded 5' primer served in a second PCR lasting about 7 to 12 cycles. Each CDR3 protein is one row after TCRdb ran MiXCR on the 5' RACE reads. The data show some 1.7 million distinct CDR3 sequences, over 25% seen once. The sample comprised blood. The receptors were sampled from a woman aged 30 to 39 in good health.

The V gene is TRBV27, the J gene TRBJ1-1; tentatively, D is TRBD1 (6 bases). CDR1 and CDR2 (germline): MNHEY, SMNVEV (reference sequence). The length of the CDR3 is 14 residues. V was trimmed by 9 bases and J by 7 bases, leaving 21 bases between them. The CDR3 nucleotides read TGTGCCAGTAAAGACAGGTCCCCTTCGGGTGAAGCTTTCTTT. Translated: CASKDRSPSGEAFF.

This clonotype was seen just once. This chain connects TRBV5-1 to TRBJ1-1; TRBD1 matches 8 bases. This CDR3 has 15 residues. V trimming: 4 bases; J trimming: 3 bases; junction bases outside the gene matches: 8. Germline V gives CDR1 SGHRS, CDR2 YFSETQ. CDR3 residues: CASSQTGVGDTEAFF. CDR3 DNA: TGCGCCAGCAGCCAGACAGGGGTTGGGGACACTGAAGCTTTCTTT.

DNA for the CDR3: TGTGCCAGCTCACCGGGGCAGGACCACGAGCAGTACTTC. Protein product: CASSPGQDHEQYF. The rearrangement joins TRBV18 to TRBJ2-7, with D maybe TRBD1 (5 bases). The CDR3 has 13 amino acids. Germline V gene lookup returns CDR1 KGHSH and CDR2 LQKENI. Trimming took off 3 bases at V and 5 bases at J, with 11 bases between the two ends.

There are a few counts of this clonotype. The gene calls are TRBV2 and TRBJ2-5; the D is unclear. CDR1 is SNHLY and CDR2 is FYNNEI in the germline V gene. This CDR3 is built from 15 residues. V was shortened by 1 base and J by 5 bases, with 14 bases between the two germline ends. The CDR3 coding sequence is TGTGCCAGCAGTGAAGGGGGTCCACCCAAGGAGACCCAGTACTTC. The encoded protein is CASSEGGPPKETQYF. Looking up the rest from reference TRBV2 and TRBJ2-5 gives the full variable domain: EPEVTQTPSHQVTQMGQEVILRCVPISNHLYFYWYRQILGQKVEFLVSFYNNEISEKSEIFDDQFSVERPDGSNFTLKIRSTKLEDSAMYFCASSEGGPPKETQYFGPGTRLLVL.

This clonotype appeared many times. The genes are TRBV20-1 and TRBJ2-1, with 11 bases aligning to TRBD2. The V gene's germline CDR1 is DFQATT and CDR2 SNEGSKA (reference sequence). With V trimmed by 5 bases and J by 8 bases, 14 bases remained unmatched. The CDR3 has 16 residues. CDR3 region: CSAPNSGGASLDEQFF. As DNA, the CDR3 is TGCAGTGCTCCCAATAGCGGGGGGGCATCCTTGGATGAGCAGTTCTTC.

The rearrangement joins TRBV24-1 to TRBJ2-2, with TRBD2 matching 10 bases. The CDR3 runs to 14 residues. Per germline, CDR1 KGHDR and CDR2 SFDVKD. Trimming cost V 6 bases and J 4 bases; bases outside gene matches: 1. Here the CDR3 DNA reads TGTGCCACCAGTCCTAGCGGGGGCACCGGGGAGCTGTTTTTT. Its protein product is CATSPSGGTGELFF.

This clonotype has only a few counts. This sequence joins TRBV9 and TRBJ2-3; D unresolved. CDR3 length: 15 amino acids. Germline CDR1 SGDLS, CDR2 YYNGEE. V was clipped by 3 bases and J by 3 bases, with 14 bases between them. In DNA form, the CDR3 reads TGTGCCAGCAGCGGATTAGTAGGTTTTACAGATACGCAGTATTTT. It is translated as CASSGLVGFTDTQYF. The full variable domain, completed using reference TRBV9 and TRBJ2-3, is DSGVTQTPKHLITATGQRVTLRCSPRSGDLSVYWYQQSLDQGLQFLIQYYNGEERAKGNILERFSAQQFPDLHSELNLSSLELGDSALYFCASSGLVGFTDTQYFGPGTRLTVL.

This clonotype was observed at least ten times. The chain recombines TRBV7-3 with TRBJ2-7; 10 nucleotides match TRBD2. Per germline, CDR1 SGHTA and CDR2 FQGTGA. CDR3 length: 16 residues. With V trimmed by 5 bases and J by 4 bases, 11 bases remained unmatched. The CDR3 is CASSPALAGVLYEQYF. The DNA for the CDR3 is TGTGCCAGCAGCCCCGCCCTAGCGGGGGTTTTGTACGAGCAGTACTTC.